One sample yielded the 20 T cell receptor beta chains listed below, sequenced in a study of radiation and T cells in renal cell carcinoma. Generated by immunoSEQ multiplex PCR, the TCRdb table keeps only in-frame clones and is missing some. The table shows roughly 100,000 clones, with 80% to 90% occurring only once. Described time point: baseline pretreatment blood. Sample treatment: 15 Gy SBRT to primary tumor, nephrectomy 4 weeks later. Sequenced here: blood, sampled from a patient whose treatment included radiotherapy and nephrectomy. These receptor sequences come from a man aged 50 to 60 with renal cell carcinoma.

The chain employs TRBV29-1 and TRBJ2-7; D not resolved. The germline gives CDR1 SQVTM, CDR2 ANQGSEA. V gave up 0 bases and J gave up 9 bases, with 12 bases separating them. The CDR3 covers 12 residues. In DNA form, the CDR3 reads TGCAGCGTTGAAGAGGGCTACGATGGGCAGTACTTC. This gives the protein CSVEEGYDGQYF.

V usage is TRBV5-4 and J usage is TRBJ2-1; a possible D gene is TRBD2 (7 bases). Trimming removed 4 bases at V and 7 bases at J, with 24 bases between. CDR1 is SGHNT, CDR2 YYREEE, per germline (reference sequence). The CDR3 is 17 residues long. This chain's CDR3 is CASSLDGGGEGWNEQFF. In DNA, the CDR3 is TGTGCCAGCAGCCTAGATGGGGGGGGCGAAGGTTGGAATGAGCAGTTCTTC.

This chain uses TRBV6-5 with TRBJ2-3; 7 bases map to TRBD1. V dropped 4 bases and J dropped 3; count of bases not matched to a gene: 7. The CDR3 loop spans 15 amino acids. Germline CDR1 MNHEY, CDR2 SVGAGI. This CDR3 reads CASSSPWTGTDTQYF. CDR3 nucleotide sequence: TGTGCCAGCAGTTCCCCATGGACAGGTACAGATACGCAGTATTTT.

The J gene is TRBJ2-3, the V gene TRBV9; 10 nucleotides match TRBD1. This CDR3 region has 16 residues. Germline CDR1 and CDR2: SGDLS and YYNGEE. J was trimmed by 5 bases and V by 0 bases; bases with no gene match: 6. This CDR3 reads CASSVARDRGGDTQYF. The DNA of the CDR3 is TGTGCCAGCAGCGTAGCTCGGGACAGGGGAGGAGATACGCAGTATTTT.

The V and J genes are TRBV7-2 and TRBJ2-1; the D gene is possibly TRBD1 (6 bases). The CDR3 loop spans 15 amino acids. The V gene lost 2 bases and the J gene lost 4 bases, with 12 bases spanning the gap. Germline V gene sequence: CDR1 SGHTA, CDR2 FQGNSA. CDR3 DNA sequence: TGTGCCAGCAGCTTACTCACAGGGTTTTACAATGAGCAGTTCTTC. Encoded protein: CASSLLTGFYNEQFF. Variable domain in full (rest from reference TRBV7-2 and TRBJ2-1): GAGVSQSPSNKVTEKGKDVELRCDPISGHTALYWYRQSLGQGLEFLIYFQGNSAPDKSGLPSDRFSAERTGGSVSTLTIQRTQQEDSAVYLCASSLLTGFYNEQFFGPGTRLTVL.

The V and J genes are TRBV6-5 and TRBJ2-4, with TRBD2 matching over 12 bases. The J segment lost 4 bases and the V segment lost 3 bases, leaving 1 base of the junction unmatched. Germline CDR1 and CDR2: MNHEY and SVGAGI. The CDR3 is 15 amino acids. In DNA form, the CDR3 reads TGTGCCAGCAGTTATCTAGCGGGAGGGAAAAACATTCAGTACTTC. Its protein product is CASSYLAGGKNIQYF.

V and J are TRBV11-1 and TRBJ1-1; weak D call: TRBD1 (5 bases). The CDR3 totals 13 residues. Per the germline V gene, CDR1 is SGHAT and CDR2 is FQDESV (reference sequence). The germline V and J ends were trimmed by 5 bases and 8 bases, with 15 bases remaining between them. The CDR3 DNA is TGTGCCAGCAGCCCGACTGGGGGGATGGAAGCTTTCTTT. As protein: CASSPTGGMEAFF. Filled out from reference TRBV11-1 and TRBJ1-1, the complete variable domain reads EAEVAQSPRYKITEKSQAVAFWCDPISGHATLYWYRQILGQGPELLVQFQDESVVDDSQLPKDRFSAERLKGVDSTLKIQPAELGDSAMYLCASSPTGGMEAFFGQGTRLTVV.

The chain combines TRBV29-1 with TRBJ2-1, with D hard to call. V gave up 4 bases and J gave up 7 bases, with 8 bases separating them. The CDR3 covers 11 residues. Germline loops: CDR1 SQVTM, CDR2 ANQGSEA. The CDR3 DNA sequence: TGCAGCGTTGTCCTGCTTAATGAGCAGTTCTTC. Translated, it gives CSVVLLNEQFF.

The chain uses TRBV11-3 and TRBJ2-1; TRBD2 matches at 11 bases. Unmatched junction bases numbered 18, after V lost 5 bases and J lost 6 bases. Germline assignment: CDR1 SGHNT and CDR2 YENEEA. This CDR3 comprises 19 residues. Here the CDR3 DNA reads TGTGCCAGCAGCCTCGGGGTGGGACTAGCGGAGTCAAGAGTCAATGAGCAGTTCTTC. It specifies CASSLGVGLAESRVNEQFF. The full variable domain, its missing parts supplied by reference TRBV11-3 and TRBJ2-1, is EAGVVQSPRYKIIEKKQPVAFWCNPISGHNTLYWYLQNLGQGPELLIRYENEEAVDDSQLPKDRFSAERLKGVDSTLKIQPAELGDSAVYLCASSLGVGLAESRVNEQFFGPGTRLTVL.

This clone has a count of ten or more. At one end the junction does not follow the germline gene, possibly because of a read error. V and J are TRBV27 and TRBJ1-1; no definite D call. The germline V gene has CDR1 MNHEY and CDR2 SMNVEV (reference sequence). The CDR3 has 13 amino acids. DNA of the CDR3: TGTGCCAGCAGCTTATCCGCCGTCAAGGAAGCTTTCTTT. Protein sequence: CASSLSAVKEAFF.

This clone showed up just a few times. The chain joins TRBV2 to TRBJ1-2; D gene ambiguous. CDR1 and CDR2 from the germline V gene are SNHLY and FYNNEI. Deletions cut 8 bases from V and 13 bases from J, with 23 bases between. The CDR3 has 13 amino acids. Here the CDR3 DNA reads TGTGCCAGCGTACTAACCCTGGGTCCGAGCCCCACCTTC. Translated: CASVLTLGPSPTF. Variable domain in full (rest from reference TRBV2 and TRBJ1-2): EPEVTQTPSHQVTQMGQEVILRCVPISNHLYFYWYRQILGQKVEFLVSFYNNEISEKSEIFDDQFSVERPDGSNFTLKIRSTKLEDSAMYFCASVLTLGPSPTFGSGTRLTVV.

V and J are TRBV7-2 and TRBJ2-7; D may be TRBD1 (6 bases). Germline CDR1 is SGHTA and CDR2 is FQGNSA. V shed 5 bases and J shed 4 bases, with 15 bases lying between them. The CDR3 consists of 14 residues. For the CDR3, the DNA is TGTGCCAGCAGCACCAGGGGTCCTTCTTACGAGCAGTACTTC. This gives the protein CASSTRGPSYEQYF.

This clone was observed once. The chain combines TRBV5-1 with TRBJ2-2, with a weak D call TRBD2 (7 bases). The germline V gene encodes CDR1 SGHRS and CDR2 YFSETQ. The ends were cut back, 3 bases at V and 0 bases at J, with 12 bases in the middle. This CDR3 is 16 amino acids long. CDR3 DNA: TGCGCCAGCAGCTCTTGGGGGGGCACGAACACCGGGGAGCTGTTTTTT. Translated, it gives CASSSWGGTNTGELFF.

This chain joins TRBV13 and TRBJ1-2; unclear D gene. Germline values: CDR1 PRHDT, CDR2 FYEKMQ (reference sequence). Trimming cost V 0 bases and J 0 bases, with 14 bases left between them. The CDR3 runs 17 residues. CDR3 residues: CASSLGAQIYTNYGYTF. The DNA of the CDR3 is TGTGCCAGCAGCTTAGGAGCCCAAATATATACTAACTATGGCTACACCTTC.

This clone was seen a single time. The rearrangement links TRBV11-2 to TRBJ2-5, with D possibly called TRBD1 or TRBD2 (5 bases each). The ends were cut back, 2 bases at V and 5 bases at J, with 18 bases in the middle. The CDR3 consists of 16 residues. The V gene's germline CDR1 is SGHAT and CDR2 FQNNGV. The CDR3 loop reads CASSLRVLGERETQYF. The DNA of the CDR3 is TGTGCCAGCAGCTTAAGGGTTCTGGGGGAGCGGGAGACCCAGTACTTC.

This chain joins TRBV28 and TRBJ2-7; TRBD1 might be the D (6 bases). V was cut by 5 bases and J by 0 bases, with 17 bases left in between. The CDR3 runs 16 residues. Germline CDR1 reads MDHEN; CDR2 reads SYDVKM. This CDR3 reads CASSGPRGSVSYEQYF. The CDR3 region has the DNA TGTGCCAGCAGTGGCCCTAGGGGGAGCGTCTCCTACGAGCAGTACTTC.

The CDR3 sequence: CASSLEEGSPLHF. The CDR3 DNA follows: TGTGCCAGCAGCTTAGAAGAGGGTTCACCCCTCCACTTT. V is TRBV7-2 and J is TRBJ1-6; D gene unclear. The CDR3 extends over 13 amino acids. Trimming removed 1 base at V and 9 bases at J, with 7 bases between. CDR1 and CDR2 (germline): SGHTA, FQGNSA.

This chain links TRBV6-5 with TRBJ1-2; D is ambiguous. This CDR3 region has 14 residues. V was shortened by 5 bases and J by 7 bases, with 17 bases between the two germline ends. Looked up from germline, CDR1 is MNHEY and CDR2 is SVGAGI. The CDR3 DNA sequence: TGTGCCAGCAGTGAATTGAAAGACCGTGCTGGCTACACCTTC. Protein product: CASSELKDRAGYTF.

This chain links TRBV14 with TRBJ2-2; 7 bases align to TRBD1. CDR1 is SGHDN, CDR2 FVKESK, per germline. This CDR3 contains 16 residues. J gave up 4 bases and V 3 bases, and 8 bases lay outside the gene matches. In DNA, the CDR3 is TGTGCCAGCAGCCATATAAGGGACAGCCTCACCGGGGAGCTGTTTTTT. Protein: CASSHIRDSLTGELFF. Supplemented by reference TRBV14 and TRBJ2-2, the full variable domain reads EAGVTQFPSHSVIEKGQTVTLRCDPISGHDNLYWYRRVMGKEIKFLLHFVKESKQDESGMPNNRFLAERTGGTYSTLKVQPAELEDSGVYFCASSHIRDSLTGELFFGEGSRLTVL.

The V gene is TRBV11-2, the J gene TRBJ1-5; D unclear. The germline V gene encodes CDR1 SGHAT and CDR2 FQNNGV. There are 16 residues in the CDR3. V shed 1 base and J shed 7 bases, with 17 bases lying between them. The CDR3 spells CASSLGAATEGQPQHF. CDR3 DNA: TGTGCCAGCAGCTTAGGGGCGGCCACCGAGGGACAGCCCCAGCATTTT.